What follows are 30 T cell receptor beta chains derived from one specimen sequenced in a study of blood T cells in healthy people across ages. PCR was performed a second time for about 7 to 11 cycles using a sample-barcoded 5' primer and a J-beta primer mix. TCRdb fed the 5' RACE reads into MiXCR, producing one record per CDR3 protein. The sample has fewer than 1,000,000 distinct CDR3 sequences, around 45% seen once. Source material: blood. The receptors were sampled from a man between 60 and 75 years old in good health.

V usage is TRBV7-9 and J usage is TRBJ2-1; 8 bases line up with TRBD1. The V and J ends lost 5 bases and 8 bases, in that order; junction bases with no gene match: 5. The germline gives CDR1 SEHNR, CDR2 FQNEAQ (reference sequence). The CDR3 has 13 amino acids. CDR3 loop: CASSRTGFDEQFF. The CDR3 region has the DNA TGTGCCAGCAGCAGGACAGGGTTCGATGAGCAGTTCTTC.

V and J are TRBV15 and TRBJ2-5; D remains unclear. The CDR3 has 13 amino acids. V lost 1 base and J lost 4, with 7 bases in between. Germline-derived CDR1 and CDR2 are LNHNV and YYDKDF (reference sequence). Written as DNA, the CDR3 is TGTGCCACCAGCAGAGTTGGCGGAGAGACCCAGTACTTC. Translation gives CATSRVGGETQYF.

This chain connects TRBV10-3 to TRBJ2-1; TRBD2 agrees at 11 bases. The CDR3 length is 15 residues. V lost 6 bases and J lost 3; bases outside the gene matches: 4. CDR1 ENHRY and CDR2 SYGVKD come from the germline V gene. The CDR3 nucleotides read TGTGCCATCAGGATCCTAGCGGGGGGCTACAATGAGCAGTTCTTC. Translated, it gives CAIRILAGGYNEQFF.

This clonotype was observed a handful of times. CDR3 sequence reads: CAISDQSSGANVLTF. The CDR3 DNA reads as TGTGCCATCAGTGATCAGAGCTCTGGGGCCAACGTCCTGACTTTC. J is TRBJ2-6 and V is TRBV10-3; D unclear. The V gene lost 3 bases and the J gene lost 0 bases, with 6 bases spanning the gap. The CDR3 runs 15 residues. CDR1 and CDR2 (germline): ENHRY, SYGVKD.

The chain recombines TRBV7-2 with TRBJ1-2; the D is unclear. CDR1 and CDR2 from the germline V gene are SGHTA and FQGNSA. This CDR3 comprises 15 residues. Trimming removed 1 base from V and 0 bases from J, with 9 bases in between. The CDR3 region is CASSLGGVSNYGYTF. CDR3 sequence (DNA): TGTGCCAGCAGCTTAGGTGGGGTTTCTAACTATGGCTACACCTTC.

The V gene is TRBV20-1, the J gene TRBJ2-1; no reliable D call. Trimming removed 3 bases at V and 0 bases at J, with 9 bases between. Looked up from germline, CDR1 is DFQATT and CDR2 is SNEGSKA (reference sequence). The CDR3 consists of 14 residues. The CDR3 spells CSASPGSSYNEQFF. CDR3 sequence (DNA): TGCAGTGCTAGCCCAGGTAGCTCCTACAATGAGCAGTTCTTC.

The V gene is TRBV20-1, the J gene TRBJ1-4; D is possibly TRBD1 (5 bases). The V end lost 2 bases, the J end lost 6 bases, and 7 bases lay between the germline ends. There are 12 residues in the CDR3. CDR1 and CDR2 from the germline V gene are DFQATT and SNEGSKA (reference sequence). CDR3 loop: CSARQGDEKLFF. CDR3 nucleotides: TGCAGTGCTAGACAGGGTGATGAAAAACTGTTTTTT.

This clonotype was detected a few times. CDR3 loop: CASHRDYNSPLHF. DNA of the CDR3: TGTGCCAGCCACCGGGACTATAATTCACCCCTCCACTTT. This chain links TRBV25-1 with TRBJ1-6; D not resolved. Trimming shortened V by 8 bases and J by 3 bases, and 8 bases separated the two germline ends. Germline V gives CDR1 MGHDK, CDR2 SYGVNS. This CDR3 is 13 amino acids long. The whole variable domain, remainder taken from reference TRBV25-1 and TRBJ1-6, is EADIYQTPRYLVIGTGKKITLECSQTMGHDKMYWYQQDPGMELHLIHYSYGVNSTEKGDLSSESTVSRIRTEHFPLTLESARPSHTSQYLCASHRDYNSPLHFGNGTRLTVT.

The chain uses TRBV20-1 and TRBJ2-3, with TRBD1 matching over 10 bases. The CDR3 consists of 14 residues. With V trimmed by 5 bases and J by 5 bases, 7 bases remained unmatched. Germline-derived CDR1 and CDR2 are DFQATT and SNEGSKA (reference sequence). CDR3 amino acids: CSAFGQGVLDTQYF. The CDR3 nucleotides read TGCAGTGCTTTCGGACAGGGGGTATTAGATACGCAGTATTTT.

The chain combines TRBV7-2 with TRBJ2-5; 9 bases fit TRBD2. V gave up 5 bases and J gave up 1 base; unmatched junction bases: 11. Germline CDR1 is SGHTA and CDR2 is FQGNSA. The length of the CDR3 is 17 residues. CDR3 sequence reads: CASSPRVLAGVQETQYF. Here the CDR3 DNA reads TGTGCCAGCAGCCCTAGGGTGTTAGCGGGGGTCCAAGAGACCCAGTACTTC.

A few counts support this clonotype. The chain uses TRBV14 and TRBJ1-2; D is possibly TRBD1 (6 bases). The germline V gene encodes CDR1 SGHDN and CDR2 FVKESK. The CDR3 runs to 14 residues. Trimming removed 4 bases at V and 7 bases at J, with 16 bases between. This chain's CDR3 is CASSPETGWSGYTF. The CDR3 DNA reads TGTGCCAGCAGCCCGGAGACAGGTTGGAGTGGCTACACCTTC.

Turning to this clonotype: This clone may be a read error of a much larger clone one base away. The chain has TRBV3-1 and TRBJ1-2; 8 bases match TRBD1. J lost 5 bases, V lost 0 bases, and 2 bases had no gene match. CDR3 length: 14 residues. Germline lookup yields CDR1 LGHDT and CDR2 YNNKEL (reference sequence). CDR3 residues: CASSQETGVYGYTF. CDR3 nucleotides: TGTGCCAGCAGCCAAGAGACAGGGGTATATGGCTACACCTTC.

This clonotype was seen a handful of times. The DNA for the CDR3 is TGCGCCAGCAGCCAACAAGACGGCTACGAGCAGTACTTC. Protein sequence: CASSQQDGYEQYF. This chain links TRBV5-1 with TRBJ2-4; D is undetermined. The DNA matches TRBJ2-7 better at its end, which makes the J call doubtful. CDR1 and CDR2 (germline): SGHRS, YFSETQ. This CDR3 has 13 amino acids.

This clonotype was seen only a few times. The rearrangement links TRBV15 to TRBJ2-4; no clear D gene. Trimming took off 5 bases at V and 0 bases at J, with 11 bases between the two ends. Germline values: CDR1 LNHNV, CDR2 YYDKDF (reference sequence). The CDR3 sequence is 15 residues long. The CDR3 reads CATSSRQLAKNIQYF. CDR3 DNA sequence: TGTGCCACCAGCTCACGGCAGCTAGCCAAAAACATTCAGTACTTC. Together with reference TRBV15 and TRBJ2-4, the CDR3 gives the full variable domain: DAMVIQNPRYQVTQFGKPVTLSCSQTLNHNVMYWYQQKSSQAPKLLFHYYDKDFNNEADTPDNFQSRRPNTSFCFLDIRSPGLGDTAMYLCATSSRQLAKNIQYFGAGTRLSVL.

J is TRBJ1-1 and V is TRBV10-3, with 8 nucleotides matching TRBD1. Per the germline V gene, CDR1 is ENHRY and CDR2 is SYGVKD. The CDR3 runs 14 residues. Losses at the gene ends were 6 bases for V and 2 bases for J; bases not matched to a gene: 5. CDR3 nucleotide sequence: TGTGCCATCAGCGCCACAGGGGGAAACACTGAAGCTTTCTTT. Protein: CAISATGGNTEAFF.

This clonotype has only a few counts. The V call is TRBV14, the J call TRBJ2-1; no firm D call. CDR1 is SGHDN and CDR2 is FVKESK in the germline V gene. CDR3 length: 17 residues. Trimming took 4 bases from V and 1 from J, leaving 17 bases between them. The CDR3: CASSRRIAALSYNEQFF. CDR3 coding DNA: TGTGCCAGCAGCCGTAGAATTGCGGCGCTATCCTACAATGAGCAGTTCTTC.

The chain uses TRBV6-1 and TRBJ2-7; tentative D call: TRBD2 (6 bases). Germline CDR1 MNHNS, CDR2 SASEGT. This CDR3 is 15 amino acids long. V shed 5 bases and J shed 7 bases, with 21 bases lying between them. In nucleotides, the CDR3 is TGTGCCAGCAGTCGGACGAAAATAAAAGGAGGGGAGCAGTACTTC. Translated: CASSRTKIKGGEQYF.

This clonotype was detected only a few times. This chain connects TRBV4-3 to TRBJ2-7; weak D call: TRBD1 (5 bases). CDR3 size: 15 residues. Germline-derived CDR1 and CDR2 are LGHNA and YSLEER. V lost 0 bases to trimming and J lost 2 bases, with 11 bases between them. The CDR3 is CASSQDKARAYEQYF. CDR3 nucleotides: TGCGCCAGCAGCCAAGATAAGGCCAGGGCCTACGAGCAGTACTTC.

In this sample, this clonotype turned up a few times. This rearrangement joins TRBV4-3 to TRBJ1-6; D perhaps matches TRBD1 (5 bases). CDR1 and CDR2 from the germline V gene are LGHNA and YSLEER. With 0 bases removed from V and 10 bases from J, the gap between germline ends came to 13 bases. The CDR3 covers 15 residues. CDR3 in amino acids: CASSQDGGIGSPLHF. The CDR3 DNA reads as TGCGCCAGCAGCCAAGATGGGGGAATAGGGTCACCCCTCCACTTT.

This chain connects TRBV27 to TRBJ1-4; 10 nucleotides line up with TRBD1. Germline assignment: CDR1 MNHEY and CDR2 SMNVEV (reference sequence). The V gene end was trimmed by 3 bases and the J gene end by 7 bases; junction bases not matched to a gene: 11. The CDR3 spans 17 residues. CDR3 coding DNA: TGTGCCAGCAGTTTGCGGCAGACAGGGGGCGTAGGTGAAAAACTGTTTTTT. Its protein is CASSLRQTGGVGEKLFF.

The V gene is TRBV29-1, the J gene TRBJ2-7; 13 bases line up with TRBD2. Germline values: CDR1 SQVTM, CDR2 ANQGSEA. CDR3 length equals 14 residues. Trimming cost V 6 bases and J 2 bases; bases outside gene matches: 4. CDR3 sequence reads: CSVLLAGGPYEQYF. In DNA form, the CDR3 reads TGCAGCGTACTACTAGCGGGGGGGCCCTACGAGCAGTACTTC.

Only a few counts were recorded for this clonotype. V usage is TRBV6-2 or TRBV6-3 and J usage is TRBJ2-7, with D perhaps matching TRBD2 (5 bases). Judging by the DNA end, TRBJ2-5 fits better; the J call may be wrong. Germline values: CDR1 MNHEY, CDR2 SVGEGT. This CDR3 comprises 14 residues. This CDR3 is CASSYTVQRETQYF. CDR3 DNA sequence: TGTGCCAGCAGTTATACGGTCCAGCGGGAGACCCAGTACTTC.

The CDR3 region has the DNA TGTGCCATCAGTGAGTCGCCAGCCCAAGAGACCCAGTACTTC. As protein: CAISESPAQETQYF. The V call is TRBV10-3, the J call TRBJ2-5; D is unresolved. The CDR3 has 14 residues. With 0 bases removed from V and 1 base from J, the gap between germline ends came to 6 bases. In germline, CDR1 is ENHRY, CDR2 SYGVKD.

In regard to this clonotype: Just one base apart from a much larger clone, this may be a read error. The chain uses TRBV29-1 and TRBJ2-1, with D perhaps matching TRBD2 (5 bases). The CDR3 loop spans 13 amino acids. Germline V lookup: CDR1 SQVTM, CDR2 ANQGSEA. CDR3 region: CSVAGSSYTEQFF. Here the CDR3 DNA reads TGCAGCGTTGCGGGAAGCTCCTACACTGAGCAGTTCTTC.

The CDR3 region is CASSSHYGDRGRNYGYTF. CDR3 sequence (DNA): TGCGCCAGCAGCTCCCACTACGGGGACAGGGGGCGCAACTATGGCTACACCTTC. The chain employs TRBV4-3 and TRBJ1-2; TRBD1 aligns across 12 bases. Trimming took 5 bases from V and 2 from J; bases not matched to a gene: 12. Germline CDR1 LGHNA, CDR2 YSLEER. The CDR3 is 18 amino acids.

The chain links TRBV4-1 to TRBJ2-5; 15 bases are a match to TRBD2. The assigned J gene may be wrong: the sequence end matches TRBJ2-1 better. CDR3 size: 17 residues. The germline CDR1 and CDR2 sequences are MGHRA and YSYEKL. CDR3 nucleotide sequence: TGCGCCAGCAGCGGACTAGCGGGGGGGATGTGGCAAGAGACCCAGTTCTTC. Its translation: CASSGLAGGMWQETQFF.

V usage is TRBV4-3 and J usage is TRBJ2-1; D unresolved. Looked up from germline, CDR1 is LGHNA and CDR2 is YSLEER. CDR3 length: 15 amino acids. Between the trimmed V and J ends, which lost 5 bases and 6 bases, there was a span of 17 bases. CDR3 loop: CASSIWTHLFNEQFF. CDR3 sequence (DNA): TGCGCCAGCAGCATCTGGACCCACCTTTTCAATGAGCAGTTCTTC.

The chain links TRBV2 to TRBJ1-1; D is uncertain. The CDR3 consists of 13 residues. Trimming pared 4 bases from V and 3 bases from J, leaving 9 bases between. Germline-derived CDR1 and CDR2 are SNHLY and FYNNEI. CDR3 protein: CASSGLWDTEAFF. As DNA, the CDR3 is TGTGCCAGCAGTGGACTGTGGGACACTGAAGCTTTCTTT. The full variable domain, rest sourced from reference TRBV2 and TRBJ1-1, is EPEVTQTPSHQVTQMGQEVILRCVPISNHLYFYWYRQILGQKVEFLVSFYNNEISEKSEIFDDQFSVERPDGSNFTLKIRSTKLEDSAMYFCASSGLWDTEAFFGQGTRLTVV.

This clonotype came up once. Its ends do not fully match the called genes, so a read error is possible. The DNA for the CDR3 is TGTGTCAGCAGCCTCCGGGACAGGGGGAGAAGCAACACTGAAGCTTTCTTT. It yields the protein CVSSLRDRGRSNTEAFF. The V and J genes are TRBV4-2 and TRBJ1-1; the match to TRBD1 covers 11 bases. Germline CDR1 LGHNA, CDR2 YNFKEQ. CDR3 length equals 17 residues.

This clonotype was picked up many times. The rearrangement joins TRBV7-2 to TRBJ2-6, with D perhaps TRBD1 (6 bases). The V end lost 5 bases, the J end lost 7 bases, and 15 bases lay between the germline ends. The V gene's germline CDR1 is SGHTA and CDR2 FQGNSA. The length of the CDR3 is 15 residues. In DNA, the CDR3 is TGTGCCAGCAGCCGACAGGATAATATAGCCAACGTCCTGACTTTC. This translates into CASSRQDNIANVLTF.